This T cell receptor beta chain came from a study of CD8 T cells in Susac syndrome. A note on this clonotype: Antigen unknown.

Peripheral blood CD8+ and CD4+ T cells were profiled by TCR beta sequencing. FACS was used to enrich TEMRA cells, whereas the CD8+ and CD4+ T cells were obtained by negative isolation. The CDR3 sequence is 13 residues long. Germline V gives CDR1 SNHLY, CDR2 FYNNEI. V was cut by 6 bases and J by 4 bases, with 11 bases left in between. The RNA input was 0.5 to 1 ug, and it was reverse transcribed with random hexamers. An immunoSEQ multiplex PCR amplified TCR beta CDR3 over 54 Vbeta and 13 Jbeta. TCRdb reprocessed the immunoSEQ multiplex PCR reads via MiXCR and lists one record per CDR3 protein. The sample has over 150,000 distinct CDR3 sequences, around 93% seen once; the top ten hold roughly 0.097%. General study results and limits: That the number of individuals in its TCR sequencing and HLA analysis was relatively small was acknowledged by the study.

The chain employs TRBV2 and TRBJ2-3; D call uncertain. The receptor comes from a human donor with multiple sclerosis. Sequencing was carried out using CD4+ T cells from PBMCs. CDR3 in DNA: TGTGCCAGCAGAAAGGCCTCGGCAGATACGCAGTATTTT. Amino acids: CASRKASADTQYF.